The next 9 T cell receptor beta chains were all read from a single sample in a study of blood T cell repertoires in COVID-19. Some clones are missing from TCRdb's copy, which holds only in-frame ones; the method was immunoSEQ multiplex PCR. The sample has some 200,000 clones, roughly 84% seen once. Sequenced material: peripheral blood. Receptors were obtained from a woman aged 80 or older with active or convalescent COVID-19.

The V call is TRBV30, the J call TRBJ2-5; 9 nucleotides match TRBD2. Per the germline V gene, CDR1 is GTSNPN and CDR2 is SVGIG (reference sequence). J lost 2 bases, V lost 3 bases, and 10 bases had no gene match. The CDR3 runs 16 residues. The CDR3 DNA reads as TGTGCCTGGAGCCGCGGGGGCGGGGGGGGACAAGAGACCCAGTACTTC. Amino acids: CAWSRGGGGGQETQYF. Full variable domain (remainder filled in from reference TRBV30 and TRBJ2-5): SQTIHQWPATLVQPVGSPLSLECTVEGTSNPNLYWYRQAAGRGLQLLFYSVGIGQISSEVPQNLSASRPQDRQFILSSKKLLLSDSGFYLCAWSRGGGGGQETQYFGPGTRLLVL.

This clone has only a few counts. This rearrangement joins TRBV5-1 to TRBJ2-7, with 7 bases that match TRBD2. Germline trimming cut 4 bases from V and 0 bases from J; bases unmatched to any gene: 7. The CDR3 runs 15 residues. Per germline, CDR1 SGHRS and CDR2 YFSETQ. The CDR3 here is CASSPGGGSSYEQYF. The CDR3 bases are TGCGCCAGCAGCCCTGGCGGGGGAAGCTCCTACGAGCAGTACTTC.

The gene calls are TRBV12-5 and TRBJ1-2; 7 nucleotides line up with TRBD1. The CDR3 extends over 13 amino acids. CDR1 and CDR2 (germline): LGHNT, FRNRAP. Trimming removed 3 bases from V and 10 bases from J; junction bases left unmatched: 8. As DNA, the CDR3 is TGTGCTAGTGGTTTAGGGCAGGGGGGAAACTACACCTTC. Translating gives CASGLGQGGNYTF.

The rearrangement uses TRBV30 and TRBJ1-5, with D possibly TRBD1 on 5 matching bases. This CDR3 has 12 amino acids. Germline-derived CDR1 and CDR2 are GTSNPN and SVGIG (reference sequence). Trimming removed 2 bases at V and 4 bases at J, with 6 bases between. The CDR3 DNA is TGTGCCTGGAGTCGGGGGAATCAGCCCCAGCATTTT. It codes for CAWSRGNQPQHF.

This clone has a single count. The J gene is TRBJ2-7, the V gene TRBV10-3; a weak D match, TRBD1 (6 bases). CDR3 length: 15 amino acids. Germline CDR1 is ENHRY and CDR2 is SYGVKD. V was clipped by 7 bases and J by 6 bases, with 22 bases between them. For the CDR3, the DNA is TGTGCCATCAAGTCGTCGGGACAAAGCGTCATCGAGCAGTACTTC. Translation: CAIKSSGQSVIEQYF.

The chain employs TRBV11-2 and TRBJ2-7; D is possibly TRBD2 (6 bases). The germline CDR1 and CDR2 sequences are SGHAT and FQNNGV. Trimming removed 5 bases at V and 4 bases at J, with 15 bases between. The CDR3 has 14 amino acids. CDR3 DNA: TGTGCCAGCAGCCGTGGGGCGGGACCTTACGAGCAGTACTTC. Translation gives CASSRGAGPYEQYF.

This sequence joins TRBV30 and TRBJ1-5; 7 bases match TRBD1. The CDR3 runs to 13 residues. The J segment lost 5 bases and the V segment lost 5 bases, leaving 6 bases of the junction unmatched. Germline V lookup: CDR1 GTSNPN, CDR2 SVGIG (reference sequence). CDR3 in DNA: TGTGCCTGGGAGGGGGCCTCGGATCAGCCCCAGCATTTT. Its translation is CAWEGASDQPQHF. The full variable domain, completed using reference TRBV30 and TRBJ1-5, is SQTIHQWPATLVQPVGSPLSLECTVEGTSNPNLYWYRQAAGRGLQLLFYSVGIGQISSEVPQNLSASRPQDRQFILSSKKLLLSDSGFYLCAWEGASDQPQHFGDGTRLSIL.

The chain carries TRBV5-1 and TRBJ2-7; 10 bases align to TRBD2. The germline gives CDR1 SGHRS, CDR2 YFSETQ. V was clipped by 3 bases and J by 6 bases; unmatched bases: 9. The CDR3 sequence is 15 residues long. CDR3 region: CASSWALAGDGEQYF. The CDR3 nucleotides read TGCGCCAGCAGCTGGGCCCTAGCGGGAGACGGCGAGCAGTACTTC. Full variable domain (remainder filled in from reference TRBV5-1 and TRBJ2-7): KAGVTQTPRYLIKTRGQQVTLSCSPISGHRSVSWYQQTPGQGLQFLFEYFSETQRNKGNFPGRFSGRQFSNSRSEMNVSTLELGDSALYLCASSWALAGDGEQYFGPGTRLTVT.

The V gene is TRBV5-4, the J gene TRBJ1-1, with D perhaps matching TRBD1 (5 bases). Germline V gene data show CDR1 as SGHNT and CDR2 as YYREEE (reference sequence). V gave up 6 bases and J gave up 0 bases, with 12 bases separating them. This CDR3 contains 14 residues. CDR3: CASNRRGMNTEAFF. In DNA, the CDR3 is TGTGCCAGCAACCGTCGGGGGATGAACACTGAAGCTTTCTTT.